This T cell receptor (beta chain) was obtained from a study of T cell changes during pregnancy in multiple sclerosis. V lost 2 bases, J lost 2 bases, and 15 bases lay in between. This CDR3 is built from 17 residues. In germline, CDR1 is SGHTA, CDR2 FQGTGA. This clone occurred once. Using immunoSEQ multiplex PCR, the repertoire was profiled, and TCRdb retains in-frame clones only, with some absent. Among about 80,000 clones listed, around 92% were seen once. This receptor was taken from a female donor with multiple sclerosis, enrolled in a pregnancy study. This chain links TRBV7-3 with TRBJ2-2, with D possibly being TRBD1 (5 bases). The sequencing used peripheral blood, collected before pregnancy. The CDR3 DNA reads as TGTGCCAGCAGCTTAGTTATAGGGGATCAAAACACCGGGGAGCTGTTTTTT. Amino acids: CASSLVIGDQNTGELFF.